The entry below describes one TCR beta chain. Treatment described: around 19 received Ad26.COV2.S at low or high dose, single or two shots; 5 received placebo; per-sample allocation not given. At day 63 after the first vaccine or placebo injection, samples were drawn. Only in-frame clones appear in the TCRdb table, and some are missing; sequencing was by immunoSEQ multiplex PCR. The sample lists about 350,000 clones; approximately 86% were seen once. This sample was taken from a study of Ad26.COV2.S vaccination and SARS-CoV-2 variants. Germline values: CDR1 SGHTA, CDR2 FQGNSA. There are 15 residues in the CDR3. Trimming cost V 1 base and J 8 bases, with 17 bases left between them.

The V and J genes are TRBV7-2 and TRBJ1-2; TRBD1 is a possible D gene (5 bases). The input for sequencing was peripheral blood, taken in a trial of Ad26.COV2.S vaccine versus placebo. The source is a person aged 18-65 years who received the Ad26.COV2.S COVID-19 vaccine or a placebo. CDR3 DNA: TGTGCCAGCAGCTTAGGGGGGGAAGTCGGTCGAGGCTACACCTTC. It encodes CASSLGGEVGRGYTF.